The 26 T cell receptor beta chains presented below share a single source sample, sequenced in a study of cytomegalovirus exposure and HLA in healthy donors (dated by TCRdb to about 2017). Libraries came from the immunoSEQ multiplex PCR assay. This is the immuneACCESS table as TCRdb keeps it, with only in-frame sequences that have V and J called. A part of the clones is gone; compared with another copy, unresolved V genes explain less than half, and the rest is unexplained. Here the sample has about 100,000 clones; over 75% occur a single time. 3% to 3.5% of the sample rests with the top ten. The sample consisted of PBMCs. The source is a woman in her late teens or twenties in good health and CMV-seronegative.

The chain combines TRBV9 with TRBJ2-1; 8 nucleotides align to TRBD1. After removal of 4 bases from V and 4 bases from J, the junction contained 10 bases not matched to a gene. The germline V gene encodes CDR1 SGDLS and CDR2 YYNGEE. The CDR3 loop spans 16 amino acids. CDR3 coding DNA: TGTGCCAGCAGCTCCACCCCCAGGGGGCATTACAATGAGCAGTTCTTC. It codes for CASSSTPRGHYNEQFF.

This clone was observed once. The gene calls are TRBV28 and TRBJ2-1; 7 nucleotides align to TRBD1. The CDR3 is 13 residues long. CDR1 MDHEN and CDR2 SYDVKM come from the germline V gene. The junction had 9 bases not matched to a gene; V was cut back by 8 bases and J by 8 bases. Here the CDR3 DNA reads TGTGCCAGCGGGACAGTTCTGGTCCATGAGCAGTTCTTC. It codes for CASGTVLVHEQFF.

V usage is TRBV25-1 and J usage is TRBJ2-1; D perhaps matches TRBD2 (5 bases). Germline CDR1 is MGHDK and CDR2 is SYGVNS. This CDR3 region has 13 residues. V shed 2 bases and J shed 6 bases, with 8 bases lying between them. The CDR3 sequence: CASSERGINEQFF. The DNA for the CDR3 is TGTGCCAGCAGTGAACGGGGAATCAATGAGCAGTTCTTC.

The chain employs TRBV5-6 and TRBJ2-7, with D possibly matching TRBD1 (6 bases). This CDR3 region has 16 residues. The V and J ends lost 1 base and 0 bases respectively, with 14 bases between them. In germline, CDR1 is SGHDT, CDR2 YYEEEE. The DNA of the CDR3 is TGTGCCAGCAGCTTGCTGGGGGCGCAAGTCTCCTACGAGCAGTACTTC. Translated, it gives CASSLLGAQVSYEQYF.

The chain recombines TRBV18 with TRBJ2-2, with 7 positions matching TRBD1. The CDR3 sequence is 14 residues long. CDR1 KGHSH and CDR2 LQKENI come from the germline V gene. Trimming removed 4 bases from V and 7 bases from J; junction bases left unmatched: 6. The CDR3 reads CASSLDRAVGELFF. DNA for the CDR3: TGTGCCAGCTCACTAGACAGGGCCGTCGGGGAGCTGTTTTTT.

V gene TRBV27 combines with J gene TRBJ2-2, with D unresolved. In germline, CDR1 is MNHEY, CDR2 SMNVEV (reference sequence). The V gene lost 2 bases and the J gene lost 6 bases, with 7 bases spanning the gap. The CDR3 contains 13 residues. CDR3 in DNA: TGTGCCAGCAGTTTACGAGCGCCCGGGGAGCTGTTTTTT. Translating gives CASSLRAPGELFF.

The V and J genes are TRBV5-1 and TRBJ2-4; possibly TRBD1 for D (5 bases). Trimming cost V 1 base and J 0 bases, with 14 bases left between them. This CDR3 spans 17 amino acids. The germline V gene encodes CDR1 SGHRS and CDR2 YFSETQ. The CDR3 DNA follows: TGCGCCAGCAGCTTGCTGGGGCACCTATTAGCCAAAAACATTCAGTACTTC. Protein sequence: CASSLLGHLLAKNIQYF.

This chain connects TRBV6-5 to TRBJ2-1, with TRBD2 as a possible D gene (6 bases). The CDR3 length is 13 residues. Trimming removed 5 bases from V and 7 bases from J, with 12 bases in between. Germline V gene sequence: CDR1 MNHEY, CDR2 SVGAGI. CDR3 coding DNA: TGTGCCAGCAGTATGGGACTCCTAAATGAGCAGTTCTTC. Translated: CASSMGLLNEQFF.

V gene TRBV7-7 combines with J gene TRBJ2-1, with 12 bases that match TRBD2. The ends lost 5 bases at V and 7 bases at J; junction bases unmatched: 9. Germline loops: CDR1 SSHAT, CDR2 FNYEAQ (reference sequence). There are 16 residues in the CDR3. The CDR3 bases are TGTGCCAGCAGCCCGCTAGCGGGGGGGCCTTCGAATGAGCAGTTCTTC. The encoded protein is CASSPLAGGPSNEQFF.

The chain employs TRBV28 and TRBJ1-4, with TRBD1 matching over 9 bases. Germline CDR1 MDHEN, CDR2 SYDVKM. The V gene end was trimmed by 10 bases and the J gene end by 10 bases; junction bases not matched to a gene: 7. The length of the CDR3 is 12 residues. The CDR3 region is CATSTGGGKLFF. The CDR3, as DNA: TGTGCCACCTCGACAGGGGGGGGAAAACTGTTTTTT. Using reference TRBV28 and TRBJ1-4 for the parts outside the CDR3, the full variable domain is DVKVTQSSRYLVKRTGEKVFLECVQDMDHENMFWYRQDPGLGLRLIYFSYDVKMKEKGDIPEGYSVSREKKERFSLILESASTNQTSMYLCATSTGGGKLFFGSGTQLSVL.

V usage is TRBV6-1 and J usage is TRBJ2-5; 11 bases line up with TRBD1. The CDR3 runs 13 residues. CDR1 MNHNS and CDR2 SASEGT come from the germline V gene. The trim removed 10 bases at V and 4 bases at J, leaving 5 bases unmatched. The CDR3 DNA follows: TGTGCCATTCCGGGACAGGGGGGAGAGACCCAGTACTTC. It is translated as CAIPGQGGETQYF.

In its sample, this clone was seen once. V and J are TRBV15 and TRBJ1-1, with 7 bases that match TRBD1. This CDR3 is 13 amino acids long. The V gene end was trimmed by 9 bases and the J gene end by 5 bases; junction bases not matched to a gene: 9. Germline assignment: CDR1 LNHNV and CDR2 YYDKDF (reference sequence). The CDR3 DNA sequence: TGTGCCACAAGACAGGGATGGGGTACTGAAGCTTTCTTT. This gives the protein CATRQGWGTEAFF.

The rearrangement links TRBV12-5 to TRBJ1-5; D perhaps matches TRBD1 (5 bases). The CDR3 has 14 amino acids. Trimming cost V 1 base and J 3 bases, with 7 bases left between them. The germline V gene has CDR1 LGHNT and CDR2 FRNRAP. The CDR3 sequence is CASGLGQINQPQHF. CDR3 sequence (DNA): TGTGCTAGTGGTTTGGGACAGATCAATCAGCCCCAGCATTTT.

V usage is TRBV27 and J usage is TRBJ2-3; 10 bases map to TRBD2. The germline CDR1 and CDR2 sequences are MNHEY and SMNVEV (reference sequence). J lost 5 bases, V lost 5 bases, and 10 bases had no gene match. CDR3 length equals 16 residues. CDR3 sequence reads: CASSLERGGFIDTQYF. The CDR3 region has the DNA TGTGCCAGCAGTCTTGAGCGGGGGGGCTTCATAGATACGCAGTATTTT.

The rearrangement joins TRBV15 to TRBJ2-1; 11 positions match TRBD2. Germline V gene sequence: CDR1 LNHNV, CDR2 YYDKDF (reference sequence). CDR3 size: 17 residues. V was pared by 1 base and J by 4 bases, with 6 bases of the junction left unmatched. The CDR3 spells CATSRVASGGSYNEQFF. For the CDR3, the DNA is TGTGCCACCAGCAGAGTGGCTAGCGGGGGGTCTTACAATGAGCAGTTCTTC. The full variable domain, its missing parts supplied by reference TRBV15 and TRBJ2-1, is DAMVIQNPRYQVTQFGKPVTLSCSQTLNHNVMYWYQQKSSQAPKLLFHYYDKDFNNEADTPDNFQSRRPNTSFCFLDIRSPGLGDTAMYLCATSRVASGGSYNEQFFGPGTRLTVL.

Here the CDR3 DNA reads TGTGCCAGCAGTTCCGCGACAGAAAACTTCTATGGCTACACCTTC. Protein: CASSSATENFYGYTF. The rearrangement joins TRBV28 to TRBJ1-2; TRBD1 might be the D (5 bases). The CDR3 sequence is 15 residues long. Trimming stripped 4 bases from V and 4 bases from J, with 16 bases between. Germline V CDR1 and CDR2: MDHEN, SYDVKM.

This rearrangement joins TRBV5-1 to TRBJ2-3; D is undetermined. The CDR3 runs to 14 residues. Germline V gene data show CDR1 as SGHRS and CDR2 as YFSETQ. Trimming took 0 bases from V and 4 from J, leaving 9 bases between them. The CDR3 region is CASSLGANPDTQYF. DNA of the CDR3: TGCGCCAGCAGCTTGGGAGCGAACCCAGATACGCAGTATTTT.

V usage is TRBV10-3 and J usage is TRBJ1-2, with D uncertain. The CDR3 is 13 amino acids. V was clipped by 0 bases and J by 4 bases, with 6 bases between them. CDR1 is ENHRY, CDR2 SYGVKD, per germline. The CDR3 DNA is TGTGCCATCAGTGAGTCGCCGGGCTATGGCTACACCTTC. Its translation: CAISESPGYGYTF.

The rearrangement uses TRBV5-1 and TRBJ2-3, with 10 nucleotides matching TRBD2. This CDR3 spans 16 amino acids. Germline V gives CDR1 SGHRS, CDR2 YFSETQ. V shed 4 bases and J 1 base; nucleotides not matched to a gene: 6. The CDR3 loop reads CASSPPSGGGTDTQYF. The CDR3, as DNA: TGCGCCAGCAGCCCCCCTAGCGGGGGAGGCACAGATACGCAGTATTTT.

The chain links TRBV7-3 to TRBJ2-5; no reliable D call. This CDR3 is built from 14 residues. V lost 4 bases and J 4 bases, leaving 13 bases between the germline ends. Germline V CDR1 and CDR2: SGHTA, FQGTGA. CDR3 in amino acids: CASSSGPPPETQYF. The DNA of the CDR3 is TGTGCCAGCAGCTCCGGTCCGCCTCCAGAGACCCAGTACTTC.

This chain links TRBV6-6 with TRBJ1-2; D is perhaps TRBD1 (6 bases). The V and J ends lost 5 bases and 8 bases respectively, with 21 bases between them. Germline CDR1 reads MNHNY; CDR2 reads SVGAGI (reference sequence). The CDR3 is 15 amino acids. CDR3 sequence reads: CASSTQGGSFGGYTF. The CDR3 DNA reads TGTGCCAGCAGTACACAGGGCGGTTCGTTTGGAGGCTACACCTTC.

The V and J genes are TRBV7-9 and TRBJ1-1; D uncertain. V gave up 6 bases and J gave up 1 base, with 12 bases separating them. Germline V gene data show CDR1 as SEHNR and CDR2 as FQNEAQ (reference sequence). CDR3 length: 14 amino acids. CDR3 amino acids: CASRAAGGNTEAFF. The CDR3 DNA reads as TGTGCCAGCAGGGCCGCTGGCGGGAACACTGAAGCTTTCTTT.

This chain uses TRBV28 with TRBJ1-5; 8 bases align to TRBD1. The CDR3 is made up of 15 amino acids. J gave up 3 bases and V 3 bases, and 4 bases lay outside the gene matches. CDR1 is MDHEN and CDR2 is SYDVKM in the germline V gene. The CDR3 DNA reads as TGTGCCAGCAGTTTGCAGGGGGCGGACAATCAGCCCCAGCATTTT. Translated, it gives CASSLQGADNQPQHF.

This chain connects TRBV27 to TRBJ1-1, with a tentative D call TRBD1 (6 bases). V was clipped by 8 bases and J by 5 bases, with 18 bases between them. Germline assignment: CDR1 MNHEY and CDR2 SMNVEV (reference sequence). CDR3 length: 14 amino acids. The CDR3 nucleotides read TGTGCCAGCTCCCTGGCAGGGGCGCCGACTGAAGCTTTCTTT. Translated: CASSLAGAPTEAFF.

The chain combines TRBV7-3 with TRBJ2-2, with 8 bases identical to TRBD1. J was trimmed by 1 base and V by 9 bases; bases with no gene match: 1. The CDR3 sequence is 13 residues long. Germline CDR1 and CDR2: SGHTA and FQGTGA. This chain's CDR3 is CASGQGNTGELFF. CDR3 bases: TGTGCCAGTGGACAGGGGAACACCGGGGAGCTGTTTTTT. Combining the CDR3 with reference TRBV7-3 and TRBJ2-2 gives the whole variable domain GAGVSQTPSNKVTEKGKYVELRCDPISGHTALYWYRQSLGQGPEFLIYFQGTGAADDSGLPNDRFFAVRPEGSVSTLKIQRTERGDSAVYLCASGQGNTGELFFGEGSRLTVL.

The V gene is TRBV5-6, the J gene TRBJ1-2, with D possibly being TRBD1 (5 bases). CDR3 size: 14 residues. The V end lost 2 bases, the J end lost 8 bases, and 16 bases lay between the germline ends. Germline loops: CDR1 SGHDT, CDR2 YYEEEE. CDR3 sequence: CASSFIGAFGGYTF. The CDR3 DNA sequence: TGTGCCAGCAGCTTTATTGGGGCTTTCGGGGGCTACACCTTC.